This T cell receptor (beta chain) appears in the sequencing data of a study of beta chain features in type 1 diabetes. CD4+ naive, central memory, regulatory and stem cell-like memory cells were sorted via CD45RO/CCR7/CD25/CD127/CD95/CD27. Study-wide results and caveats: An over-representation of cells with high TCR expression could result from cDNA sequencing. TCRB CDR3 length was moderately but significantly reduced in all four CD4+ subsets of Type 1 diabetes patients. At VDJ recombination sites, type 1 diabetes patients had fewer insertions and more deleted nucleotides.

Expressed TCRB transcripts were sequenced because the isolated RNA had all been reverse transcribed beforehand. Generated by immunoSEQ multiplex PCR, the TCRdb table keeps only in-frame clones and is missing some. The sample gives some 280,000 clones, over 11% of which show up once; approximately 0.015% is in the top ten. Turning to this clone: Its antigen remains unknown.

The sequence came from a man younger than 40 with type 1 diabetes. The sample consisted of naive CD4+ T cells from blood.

The CDR3 reads CAWSVLSQAFF. CDR3 sequence (DNA): TGTGCCTGGAGTGTCCTTTCCCAAGCTTTCTTT. This chain uses TRBV30 with TRBJ1-1; D gene ambiguous. Deletions cut 0 bases from V and 9 bases from J, with 8 bases between. The CDR3 contains 11 residues. The germline gives CDR1 GTSNPN, CDR2 SVGIG (reference sequence).